These 27 T cell receptor beta chains originate from one sample sequenced in a study of CD8 T cells in Susac syndrome. The RNA, 0.5 to 1 ug, was put through reverse transcription using random hexamers. TCRdb itself ran the immunoSEQ multiplex PCR reads through MiXCR, one entry per CDR3 protein. Of roughly 140,000 distinct CDR3 sequences in the sample, 90% to 95% were seen once. Sequenced material: CD4+ T cells from PBMCs. These receptors were taken from a human donor with Susac syndrome.

The V and J genes are TRBV27 and TRBJ2-5; D is uncertain. Trimming took 5 bases from V and 6 from J, leaving 13 bases between them. The CDR3 is 13 amino acids. Looked up from germline, CDR1 is MNHEY and CDR2 is SMNVEV (reference sequence). The CDR3 protein is CASSPSLGKTQYF. CDR3 in DNA: TGTGCCAGCAGTCCCTCCCTAGGGAAGACCCAGTACTTC.

This rearrangement joins TRBV20-1 to TRBJ2-5, with a possible D match to TRBD2 (7 bases). This CDR3 region has 14 residues. The germline V and J ends were trimmed by 0 bases and 4 bases, with 12 bases remaining between them. The germline V gene encodes CDR1 DFQATT and CDR2 SNEGSKA (reference sequence). The CDR3 coding sequence is TGCAGTGCTAGAGATGGGAGGGGGGGAGAGACCCAGTACTTC. It is translated as CSARDGRGGETQYF.

The chain uses TRBV20-1 and TRBJ1-4; D remains unclear. V dropped 4 bases and J dropped 8 bases, with 14 bases sitting between them. In germline, CDR1 is DFQATT, CDR2 SNEGSKA (reference sequence). This CDR3 is built from 13 residues. CDR3 DNA sequence: TGCAGTGCTACGGAGGGAATCCGAGAAAAACTGTTTTTT. Encoded protein: CSATEGIREKLFF.

This clonotype was seen once. The J gene is TRBJ2-7, the V gene TRBV14; no firm D call. Germline V CDR1 and CDR2: SGHDN, FVKESK. Trimming cost V 5 bases and J 1 base, with 9 bases left between them. The length of the CDR3 is 13 residues. CDR3 in amino acids: CASSVDGSYEQYF. The CDR3 DNA sequence: TGTGCCAGCAGCGTTGACGGGTCCTACGAGCAGTACTTC.

This chain links TRBV7-2 with TRBJ1-1, with D unresolved. Trimming removed 2 bases at V and 4 bases at J, with 14 bases between. The germline CDR1 and CDR2 sequences are SGHTA and FQGNSA. The CDR3 consists of 15 residues. The CDR3 sequence is CASSLQGIVGTEAFF. CDR3 bases: TGTGCCAGCAGCTTACAAGGGATAGTAGGCACTGAAGCTTTCTTT.

This clonotype was detected once. This chain joins TRBV5-8 and TRBJ1-5; D not certain. Germline CDR1 and CDR2: SGHTS and YDEGEE. Trimming cost V 2 bases and J 6 bases, with 9 bases left between them. The CDR3 has 13 residues. CDR3 DNA sequence: TGTGCCAGCAGCTTACGACCGGGTCAGCCCCAGCATTTT. Amino acids: CASSLRPGQPQHF.

This chain uses TRBV29-1 with TRBJ2-5; no definite D call. CDR1 SQVTM and CDR2 ANQGSEA come from the germline V gene. The CDR3 has 13 residues. With 2 bases removed from V and 1 base from J, the gap between germline ends came to 8 bases. CDR3 region: CSVETGTQETQYF. In DNA form, the CDR3 reads TGCAGCGTTGAAACTGGTACCCAAGAGACCCAGTACTTC.

This chain joins TRBV20-1 and TRBJ1-1; 9 nucleotides align to TRBD1. With V trimmed by 1 base and J by 3 bases, 0 bases remained unmatched. In germline, CDR1 is DFQATT, CDR2 SNEGSKA (reference sequence). The CDR3 sequence is 13 residues long. The CDR3 sequence: CSARGTGDTEAFF. The CDR3, as DNA: TGCAGTGCTAGAGGGACAGGGGACACTGAAGCTTTCTTT.

The chain employs TRBV29-1 and TRBJ2-1, with TRBD2 matching over 10 bases. The CDR3 has 12 amino acids. The germline V gene encodes CDR1 SQVTM and CDR2 ANQGSEA. The ends lost 5 bases at V and 14 bases at J; junction bases unmatched: 9. The CDR3 coding sequence is TGCAGCGTTAGGAGCGGGGGGGCTAATAAGTTCTTC. Residues: CSVRSGGANKFF.

This chain uses TRBV24-1 with TRBJ2-3; D is uncertain. This CDR3 is built from 14 residues. Germline V CDR1 and CDR2: KGHDR, SFDVKD. V was trimmed by 4 bases and J by 4 bases, leaving 11 bases between them. The CDR3 DNA is TGTGCCACCAGTGAGCGGCGGAGCGCAGATACGCAGTATTTT. This encodes CATSERRSADTQYF.

This clonotype has a single count. V is TRBV2 and J is TRBJ2-3; D unresolved. The germline V gene has CDR1 SNHLY and CDR2 FYNNEI. V was trimmed by 1 base and J by 2 bases, leaving 7 bases between them. The CDR3 loop spans 14 amino acids. CDR3 protein: CASSEDTTTDTQYF. The CDR3 nucleotides read TGTGCCAGCAGTGAAGACACAACCACAGATACGCAGTATTTT.

The chain recombines TRBV5-1 with TRBJ2-7, with D perhaps TRBD2 (6 bases). Germline assignment: CDR1 SGHRS and CDR2 YFSETQ. V was cut by 2 bases and J by 0 bases, with 15 bases left in between. This CDR3 region has 16 residues. CDR3 amino acids: CASSLPSGGLSYEQYF. The CDR3 nucleotides are TGCGCCAGCAGCTTACCTTCCGGGGGACTCTCCTACGAGCAGTACTTC.

This chain connects TRBV24-1 to TRBJ2-4; perhaps TRBD2 as D (5 bases). This CDR3 is built from 15 residues. Looked up from germline, CDR1 is KGHDR and CDR2 is SFDVKD. The germline V and J ends were trimmed by 9 bases and 7 bases, with 21 bases remaining between them. In nucleotides, the CDR3 is TGTGCCACCGTCATACGACGGCCGAGAGGGAACATTCAGTACTTC. It is translated as CATVIRRPRGNIQYF.

This sequence joins TRBV5-4 and TRBJ2-1, with a weak D call TRBD2 (5 bases). V was shortened by 3 bases and J by 2 bases, with 12 bases between the two germline ends. The CDR3 runs to 15 residues. Looked up from germline, CDR1 is SGHNT and CDR2 is YYREEE (reference sequence). CDR3 nucleotides: TGTGCCAGCAGCTGGTGGGAGCAGGCCTACAATGAGCAGTTCTTC. The encoded protein is CASSWWEQAYNEQFF. Full variable domain (outside the CDR3, taken from reference TRBV5-4 and TRBJ2-1): ETGVTQSPTHLIKTRGQQVTLRCSSQSGHNTVSWYQQALGQGPQFIFQYYREEENGRGNFPPRFSGLQFPNYSSELNVNALELDDSALYLCASSWWEQAYNEQFFGPGTRLTVL.

The CDR3 nucleotides are TGCAGTGCTAGAGCTAGGAAGGGAACGAAAGATACGCAGTATTTT. It codes for CSARARKGTKDTQYF. This sequence joins TRBV20-1 and TRBJ2-3, with D unclear. The germline V and J ends were trimmed by 1 base and 5 bases, with 16 bases remaining between them. The CDR3 totals 15 residues. Germline-derived CDR1 and CDR2 are DFQATT and SNEGSKA (reference sequence).

The count of this clonotype is one. The rearrangement uses TRBV5-1 and TRBJ2-3, with 7 bases aligning to TRBD2. This CDR3 spans 15 amino acids. V was pared by 4 bases and J by 6 bases, with 11 bases of the junction left unmatched. The germline V gene encodes CDR1 SGHRS and CDR2 YFSETQ. The CDR3 DNA is TGCGCCAGCAGCCGAGTGGCGGGGGAGAGGGATACGCAGTATTTT. Translation: CASSRVAGERDTQYF.

The chain carries TRBV20-1 and TRBJ2-5; maybe TRBD1 (5 bases). The V gene lost 3 bases and the J gene lost 1 base, with 12 bases spanning the gap. Per the germline V gene, CDR1 is DFQATT and CDR2 is SNEGSKA (reference sequence). CDR3 length: 14 residues. This chain's CDR3 is CSARGQGFQETQYF. The DNA for the CDR3 is TGCAGTGCTAGGGGCCAGGGCTTCCAAGAGACCCAGTACTTC.

The rearrangement joins TRBV29-1 to TRBJ1-2; D is ambiguous. This CDR3 contains 12 residues. From germline, CDR1 is SQVTM and CDR2 ANQGSEA. Trimming removed 2 bases from V and 1 base from J, with 5 bases in between. CDR3 residues: CSVEHLNYGYTF. CDR3 DNA: TGCAGCGTTGAACACCTTAACTATGGCTACACCTTC.

J is TRBJ2-5 and V is TRBV15, with 10 bases identical to TRBD2. The CDR3 sequence is 16 residues long. With 3 bases clipped from V and 2 bases from J, the junction kept 6 bases outside the gene matches. Germline CDR1 reads LNHNV; CDR2 reads YYDKDF (reference sequence). The CDR3 DNA sequence: TGTGCCACCAGCAGGGGAGCGGGGGGGTATCAAGAGACCCAGTACTTC. It translates to CATSRGAGGYQETQYF.

This sequence joins TRBV2 and TRBJ2-1, with D unclear. With 6 bases removed from V and 0 bases from J, the gap between germline ends came to 12 bases. The V gene's germline CDR1 is SNHLY and CDR2 FYNNEI. This CDR3 region has 15 residues. The CDR3 is CASRGSSSSYNEQFF. The DNA for the CDR3 is TGTGCCAGCAGGGGTTCCTCAAGCTCCTACAATGAGCAGTTCTTC.

V usage is TRBV2 and J usage is TRBJ2-2; D possibly corresponds to TRBD1 (5 bases). V shed 2 bases and J shed 9 bases, with 10 bases lying between them. Germline values: CDR1 SNHLY, CDR2 FYNNEI. CDR3 length: 13 residues. In DNA, the CDR3 is TGTGCCAGCAGTGAAAGGGGCGGCCGGGAGCTGTTTTTT. As protein: CASSERGGRELFF.

V is TRBV7-9 and J is TRBJ2-7, with D possibly TRBD1 on 5 matching bases. The germline V gene has CDR1 SEHNR and CDR2 FQNEAQ (reference sequence). Trimming removed 0 bases at V and 3 bases at J, with 9 bases between. The CDR3 covers 14 residues. CDR3 DNA: TGTGCCAGCAGCTTAGCAGGGGTTGACTACGAGCAGTACTTC. Its translation: CASSLAGVDYEQYF.

V usage is TRBV5-1 and J usage is TRBJ1-2, with D uncertain. Germline lookup yields CDR1 SGHRS and CDR2 YFSETQ. V lost 4 bases and J lost 7, with 17 bases in between. The CDR3 totals 14 residues. Here the CDR3 DNA reads TGCGCCAGCAGCCAGTCGGGTCAATTGGTTGGCTACACCTTC. It translates to CASSQSGQLVGYTF.

The chain employs TRBV12-3 or TRBV12-4 and TRBJ1-6, with D possibly TRBD1 on 5 matching bases. The CDR3 is 13 amino acids. Between the trimmed V and J ends, which lost 5 bases and 7 bases, there was a span of 9 bases. CDR3 region: CASSAGLNSPLHF. As DNA, the CDR3 is TGTGCCAGCAGTGCGGGACTCAATTCACCCCTCCACTTT.

This chain connects TRBV25-1 to TRBJ2-1; 7 bases are a match to TRBD1. The CDR3 runs to 16 residues. J lost 5 bases, V lost 1 base, and 8 bases had no gene match. Germline CDR1 reads MGHDK; CDR2 reads SYGVNS. The CDR3 region has the DNA TGTGCCAGCAGTGAATTCATGGGGGACAGCAACAATGAGCAGTTCTTC. Translating it yields CASSEFMGDSNNEQFF.

V and J are TRBV2 and TRBJ2-7, with 9 bases identical to TRBD1. From germline, CDR1 is SNHLY and CDR2 FYNNEI. The CDR3 is 13 residues long. The junction had 5 bases not matched to a gene; V was cut back by 6 bases and J by 5 bases. The CDR3 bases are TGTGCCAGCAGCGCCGGGACAGGGAACGAGCAGTACTTC. Protein product: CASSAGTGNEQYF. Looking up the rest from reference TRBV2 and TRBJ2-7 gives the full variable domain: EPEVTQTPSHQVTQMGQEVILRCVPISNHLYFYWYRQILGQKVEFLVSFYNNEISEKSEIFDDQFSVERPDGSNFTLKIRSTKLEDSAMYFCASSAGTGNEQYFGPGTRLTVT.

This clonotype was observed a single time. The V and J genes are TRBV12-3 or TRBV12-4 and TRBJ2-7; weak D call: TRBD2 (6 bases). CDR3 length: 15 amino acids. The V and J ends lost 5 bases and 4 bases respectively, with 18 bases between them. CDR3: CASSNLWGEEYEQYF. The CDR3 nucleotides are TGTGCCAGCAGTAACTTATGGGGGGAGGAGTACGAGCAGTACTTC.